This T cell receptor (beta chain) derives from a study of shared clonotypes between healthy human individuals. Data came from immunoSEQ multiplex PCR; TCRdb stores just in-frame clones and leaves some out. The top ten clones hold 0.11% to 0.15% of a sample with millions of clones, approximately 92% of them seen once. A word on this clone: Its antigen remains unidentified.

The study, taken as a whole, reports: Donors were few, which limited the genetic and exposure-history diversity represented.

Per germline, CDR1 SNHLY and CDR2 FYNNEI. The V end was cut by 8 bases, the J end by 4 bases, with 14 bases between. The CDR3 consists of 14 residues. The chain links TRBV2 to TRBJ2-2, with D perhaps TRBD1 (6 bases). This TCR was sampled from a man aged 18-30 years in good health. The sample was naive CD4+ T cells sorted from blood. The subset: CD45RA+ positively selected. The CDR3 sequence is CASETTGFTGELFF. In DNA, the CDR3 is TGTGCCAGCGAAACTACAGGGTTCACCGGGGAGCTGTTTTTT.